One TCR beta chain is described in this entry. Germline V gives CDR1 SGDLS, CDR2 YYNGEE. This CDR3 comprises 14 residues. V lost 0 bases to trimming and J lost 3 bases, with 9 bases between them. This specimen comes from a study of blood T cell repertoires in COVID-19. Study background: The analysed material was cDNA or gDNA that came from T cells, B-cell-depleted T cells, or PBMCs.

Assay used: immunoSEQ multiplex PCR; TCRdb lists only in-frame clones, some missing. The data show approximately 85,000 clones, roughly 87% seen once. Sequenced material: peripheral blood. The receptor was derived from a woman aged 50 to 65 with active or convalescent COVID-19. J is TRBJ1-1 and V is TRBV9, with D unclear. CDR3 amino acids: CASSVGPGDTEAFF. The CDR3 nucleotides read TGTGCCAGCAGCGTAGGCCCCGGGGACACTGAAGCTTTCTTT.